This T cell receptor (beta chain) is drawn from a study of blood T cell repertoires in COVID-19. Looking at the study overall: The study drew acute and convalescent COVID-19 samples from the United States, Italy and Spain. From T cells, B-cell-depleted T cells, or PBMCs came the material, which was cDNA or gDNA.

The CDR3 covers 18 residues. With 5 bases clipped from V and 1 base from J, the junction kept 11 bases outside the gene matches. The germline gives CDR1 SNHLY, CDR2 FYNNEI. Sequencing used immunoSEQ multiplex PCR; TCRdb keeps in-frame clones, though not all of them. The table lists some 150,000 clones, 75% to 85% of them singletons. The genes are TRBV2 and TRBJ1-1; TRBD1 agrees at 12 bases. The sequence came from a man in his 60s with active or convalescent COVID-19. The specimen was peripheral blood. The CDR3 loop is CASSTSPGQGAENTEAFF. CDR3 nucleotide sequence: TGTGCCAGCAGTACCAGCCCGGGACAGGGGGCGGAGAACACTGAAGCTTTCTTT. Full variable domain (outside the CDR3, taken from reference TRBV2 and TRBJ1-1): EPEVTQTPSHQVTQMGQEVILRCVPISNHLYFYWYRQILGQKVEFLVSFYNNEISEKSEIFDDQFSVERPDGSNFTLKIRSTKLEDSAMYFCASSTSPGQGAENTEAFFGQGTRLTVV.